This is a list of T cell receptor beta chains from one sample in a study of blood T cells in healthy people across ages. TCRdb independently ran MiXCR on the 5' RACE reads; one entry per CDR3 protein. The sample yields more than 1.4 million distinct CDR3 sequences, 42% seen once. The sample comprised blood. The receptors were sampled from a woman between 18 and 30 years old in good health. The CDR3 runs from the conserved cysteine through the conserved F or W. A D gene is named only where the DNA matches it firmly. Size is omitted from some rows. Given values are once, few, many or a class for expanded clones.

V gene,clone size,D gene,CDR3 length,J gene,CDR3 protein,CDR3 DNA
TRBV24-1,few,-,16,TRBJ2-5,CATKLGVTQTPETQYF,TGTGCCACCAAGCTGGGGGTAACCCAGACCCCAGAGACCCAGTACTTC
TRBV18,-,-,13,TRBJ1-1,CASSQGLMAEAFF,TGTGCCAGCTCACAGGGACTTATGGCTGAAGCTTTCTTT
TRBV12-3/TRBV12-4,many,TRBD2,13,TRBJ2-7,CASSRGLVGEQYF,TGTGCCAGCAGTCGTGGACTAGTGGGTGAGCAGTACTTC
TRBV29-1,few,-,14,TRBJ2-2,CSVSGRGSFGELFF,TGCAGCGTATCCGGACGGGGGAGTTTCGGGGAGCTGTTTTTT
TRBV20-1,many,TRBD2,14,TRBJ2-7,CSTDRSGVSYEQYF,TGCAGTACCGATCGGAGCGGGGTCTCCTACGAGCAGTACTTC
TRBV7-9,-,TRBD2,15,TRBJ2-1,CASSFELREGNEQFF,TGTGCCAGCAGCTTCGAACTTCGGGAGGGGAATGAGCAGTTCTTC
TRBV21-1,-,-,15,TRBJ2-7,CASSAPGAGVREQYF,TGTGCCAGCAGCGCTCCGGGAGCAGGGGTTCGAGAGCAGTACTTC
TRBV28,-,TRBD2,15,TRBJ2-5,CASGTSGGQEGTQYF,TGTGCCAGCGGGACTAGCGGGGGTCAAGAAGGGACCCAGTACTTC
TRBV5-1,few,-,16,TRBJ2-5,CASSSKGPISRETQYF,TGCGCCAGCAGCTCCAAAGGTCCAATTTCTAGAGAGACCCAGTACTTC
TRBV7-6,few,TRBD1,14,TRBJ2-7,CASSFMGQPGEQYF,TGTGCCAGCAGCTTTATGGGACAGCCGGGCGAGCAGTACTTC
TRBV27,-,-,15,TRBJ2-5,CASSSQTGFGETQYF,TGTGCCAGCAGTTCCCAGACAGGATTCGGGGAGACCCAGTACTTC
TRBV20-1,few,TRBD1,19,TRBJ1-4,CSAKPSDPGQGAANEKLFF,TGCAGTGCTAAACCTTCCGACCCGGGACAGGGGGCCGCTAATGAAAAACTGTTTTTT
TRBV28,-,-,16,TRBJ1-3,CASSYQQGASGNTIYF,TGTGCCAGCAGTTATCAACAGGGTGCCTCTGGAAACACCATATATTTT
TRBV5-1,-,-,17,TRBJ1-1,CASSLGLRHNMNTEAFF,TGCGCCAGCAGCTTGGGACTCAGACACAACATGAACACTGAAGCTTTCTTT
TRBV25-1,-,TRBD1,14,TRBJ1-1,CASSAKPGQGRAFF,TGTGCCAGCAGTGCTAAACCGGGACAGGGAAGAGCTTTCTTT
TRBV10-1,-,TRBD2,14,TRBJ2-2,CASSEAAGVRELFF,TGCGCCAGCAGTGAGGCAGCGGGGGTCAGGGAGCTGTTTTTT
TRBV12-3/TRBV12-4,few,TRBD2,17,TRBJ2-1,CASSSLGTSDTYNEQFF,TGTGCCAGCAGTTCTTTGGGGACTAGCGATACGTACAATGAGCAGTTCTTC
TRBV7-9,few,-,13,TRBJ1-2,CASSPAGPYGYTF,TGTGCCAGCAGCCCGGCCGGACCTTATGGCTACACCTTC
TRBV4-1,-,TRBD2,16,TRBJ2-3,CASSQVASSGRDTQYF,TGCGCCAGCAGCCAAGTGGCGTCTAGCGGGAGAGATACGCAGTATTTT
TRBV7-2,many,TRBD1,15,TRBJ1-2,CASSLRTGGDYGYTF,TGTGCCAGCAGCTTACGGACAGGGGGCGACTATGGCTACACCTTC
TRBV20-1,-,TRBD2,15,TRBJ2-1,CSARGRLAGYNEQFF,TGCAGTGCTAGAGGGCGACTAGCGGGTTACAATGAGCAGTTCTTC
TRBV6-5,few,TRBD2,16,TRBJ2-5,CASSYSGGGVQETQYF,TGTGCCAGCAGTTACTCGGGCGGGGGGGTCCAAGAGACCCAGTACTTC
TRBV4-2,-,-,15,TRBJ1-2,CASADRAPPNYGYTF,TGTGCCAGCGCTGACCGAGCCCCACCTAACTATGGCTACACCTTC
TRBV20-1,-,-,12,TRBJ1-4,CSVMADNEKLFF,TGCAGTGTTATGGCAGATAATGAAAAACTGTTTTTT
TRBV24-1,-,-,11,TRBJ1-4,CATEGNEKLFF,TGTGCCACCGAAGGGAATGAAAAACTGTTTTTT
TRBV24-1,-,-,16,TRBJ2-3,CATSDLGGAETDTQYF,TGTGCCACCAGTGATTTAGGGGGGGCTGAAACAGATACGCAGTATTTT
TRBV9,few,-,14,TRBJ2-1,CASSMVLSYNEQFF,TGTGCCAGCAGTATGGTACTCTCCTACAATGAGCAGTTCTTC
TRBV7-9,-,TRBD2,15,TRBJ2-5,CASVLAGGPRETQYF,TGTGCCAGCGTTCTAGCGGGGGGGCCTCGGGAGACCCAGTACTTC
TRBV4-2,-,-,17,TRBJ2-7,CASSQEDSGTGRYEQYF,TGTGCCAGCAGCCAAGAGGATAGCGGGACAGGGCGTTACGAGCAGTACTTC
TRBV27,-,-,14,TRBJ2-5,CASSLDSRFGTQYF,TGTGCCAGCAGTTTAGACAGTCGGTTCGGGACCCAGTACTTC
TRBV20-1,-,-,15,TRBJ2-4,CSARGPTVAKNIQYF,TGCAGTGCTAGAGGCCCGACAGTAGCCAAAAACATTCAGTACTTC
TRBV7-7,-,TRBD2,18,TRBJ2-1,CASSPGLAGPGVTTEQFF,TGTGCTAGCAGCCCAGGACTAGCGGGGCCCGGGGTTACAACTGAGCAGTTCTTC
TRBV28,-,TRBD2,14,TRBJ2-5,CASRTTSGDKTQYF,TGTGCCAGCAGGACGACTAGCGGGGACAAGACCCAGTACTTC
TRBV6-2/TRBV6-3,-,-,14,TRBJ2-1,CASKGAGEVIEQFF,TGTGCCAGCAAGGGGGCGGGAGAGGTTATTGAGCAGTTCTTC
TRBV20-1,few,-,16,TRBJ2-1,CSARDSPGSSYNEQFF,TGCAGTGCTAGAGATTCCCCGGGAAGCTCCTACAATGAGCAGTTCTTC
TRBV29-1,-,TRBD2,15,TRBJ2-5,CSAEGLAENQETQYF,TGCAGCGCCGAGGGACTAGCGGAGAACCAAGAGACCCAGTACTTC
TRBV7-2,few,-,13,TRBJ2-7,CASSRETTYEQYF,TGTGCCAGCAGCCGGGAAACGACCTACGAGCAGTACTTC
TRBV7-2,-,-,13,TRBJ2-5,CASSRLGAATQYF,TGTGCCAGCAGCCGACTAGGGGCGGCGACCCAGTACTTC
TRBV4-1,-,TRBD2,17,TRBJ2-3,CASSHLVAGGPTDTQYF,TGCGCCAGCAGCCACCTAGTAGCGGGAGGGCCTACAGATACGCAGTATTTT
TRBV2,-,-,14,TRBJ2-3,CASRPGLPADTQYF,TGTGCCAGCAGACCAGGGTTGCCTGCCGATACGCAGTATTTT
TRBV6-1,-,TRBD2,15,TRBJ2-3,CASRVAGGSTDTQYF,TGTGCCAGCAGAGTAGCGGGGGGAAGCACAGATACGCAGTATTTT
TRBV28,-,-,15,TRBJ1-1,CASSSTGTLNTEAFF,TGTGCCAGCAGCTCGACCGGGACGTTGAACACTGAAGCTTTCTTT
TRBV6-2/TRBV6-3,few,-,13,TRBJ2-3,CASSRTGGDTQYF,TGTGCCAGCTCACGGACCGGAGGAGATACGCAGTATTTT
TRBV5-1,-,TRBD2,16,TRBJ2-3,CASSFERGGRADTQYF,TGCGCCAGCAGCTTCGAGCGGGGGGGCAGGGCAGATACGCAGTATTTT
TRBV5-1,few,-,14,TRBJ1-1,CASSSFDSFTEAFF,TGCGCCAGCAGCTCCTTCGACAGTTTCACTGAAGCTTTCTTT
TRBV29-1,once,TRBD2,17,TRBJ2-3,CSVEDPQLAGYADTQYF,TGCAGCGTTGAAGATCCTCAACTAGCGGGTTACGCAGACACGCAGTATTTT
TRBV6-2/TRBV6-3,many,TRBD2,14,TRBJ2-1,CASSPDWEGDEQFF,TGTGCCAGCAGCCCGGACTGGGAGGGCGATGAGCAGTTCTTC
TRBV10-3,few,-,14,TRBJ1-2,CAIRGSQGSEGYTF,TGTGCCATCAGAGGATCACAGGGATCGGAGGGCTACACCTTC